The TCR beta chain described here comes from a study of T cell repertoires in cytomegalovirus infection (dated by TCRdb to the late 2010s). At the level of the whole study: Donor HLA type was relevant to the analysis, as public TCR beta signatures indicated carriage of CMV infection together with the matching HLA type.

This clonotype was seen a single time. Its cognate antigen has yet to be identified. The input lacks base qualities; no much larger clone sits a single base away. A single read offers scant evidence. The research as a whole found: Cumulative frequency of public TCR beta family members discriminated carriers of CMV infection plus the relevant HLA type in this cohort and an independent approximately 360-donor cohort. The ex vivo response was dominated by HLA-C-restricted CMV-specific TCR beta clonotypes, and the single most frequent clonotype in two of eight donors was supplied by these HLA-C-restricted clonotypes.

TCRdb names Illumina HiSeq 1500 as the instrument used. Using fastp at Q25 and MiXCR, TCRdb reprocessed the public reads and kept productive beta chains. One record per CDR3 amino acid sequence lists the most common genes and DNA. The sample yields fewer than 700,000 distinct CDR3 sequences; 20% to 25% were counted once. Roughly 8% of the sample is taken by the ten largest. Trimming at the junction amounts to 2 bases on V and 6 bases on J, and the germline ends lie 19 bases apart. The CDR3 spans 16 residues, from the cysteine through the phenylalanine. The entry retains the CDR3 DNA only, 48 bases that are in frame from base 1. From the germline V gene, CDR1 is MNHEY and CDR2 is SVGAGI.

The chain employs TRBV6-5 and TRBJ1-2; tentative D gene TRBD1, with 6 bases matching. The clonotype originates from a human donor in good health (CMV status not recorded). Some clones in this sample may be carry-over from other donors' samples. The sequenced sample was CD8+ T cells from PBMCs. Here is the DNA: TGTGCCAGCAGTTACAAGGCATCCGGGGGCATCAATGGCTACACCTTC. It codes for CASSYKASGGINGYTF.